One sample yielded the 5 T cell receptor beta chains listed below, sequenced in a study of CD8 T cell repertoires and HIV-1 epitope variants. These receptors lack a known antigen. Measured with immunoSEQ multiplex PCR; TCRdb has only the in-frame clones, and not every one. Of a few thousand clones listed, roughly 67% were seen once; the top ten hold 40% to 50%. Input material: cultured CD8+ T cells derived from PBMCs. Receptors were obtained from a male donor with HIV.

The V and J genes are TRBV28 and TRBJ2-7; D is possibly TRBD1 (6 bases). The CDR3 spans 16 residues. Germline V gives CDR1 MDHEN, CDR2 SYDVKM. Trimming removed 3 bases at V and 5 bases at J, with 20 bases between. The CDR3 is CASSFSGRGPYDEQYF. In nucleotides, the CDR3 is TGTGCCAGCAGTTTTTCCGGCAGGGGCCCTTACGACGAGCAGTACTTC. Full variable domain (outside the CDR3, taken from reference TRBV28 and TRBJ2-7): DVKVTQSSRYLVKRTGEKVFLECVQDMDHENMFWYRQDPGLGLRLIYFSYDVKMKEKGDIPEGYSVSREKKERFSLILESASTNQTSMYLCASSFSGRGPYDEQYFGPGTRLTVT.

The V call is TRBV6-5, the J call TRBJ2-3, with 8 bases lining up with TRBD1. Germline V gene sequence: CDR1 MNHEY, CDR2 SVGAGI. The trim removed 5 bases at V and 3 bases at J, leaving 4 bases unmatched. This CDR3 has 14 residues. The DNA for the CDR3 is TGTGCCAGCAGTGGGACAGGCGGGACAGATACGCAGTATTTT. Its translation: CASSGTGGTDTQYF.

The rearrangement links TRBV19 to TRBJ2-7; D remains unclear. The germline gives CDR1 LNHDA, CDR2 SQIVND (reference sequence). Trimming took off 1 base at V and 6 bases at J, with 10 bases between the two ends. This CDR3 has 13 residues. CDR3 nucleotide sequence: TGTGCCAGTAGTATAGTCCCCTATGGCGAGCAGTACTTC. Its translation: CASSIVPYGEQYF.

The genes are TRBV5-1 and TRBJ2-7; 9 bases map to TRBD1. V lost 0 bases to trimming and J lost 1 base; unmatched junction nucleotides: 2. The length of the CDR3 is 15 residues. In germline, CDR1 is SGHRS, CDR2 YFSETQ. This CDR3 is CASSLEGTGSYEQYF. The CDR3, as DNA: TGCGCCAGCAGCTTGGAGGGGACAGGGTCCTACGAGCAGTACTTC.

This clone was seen a handful of times. This chain connects TRBV19 to TRBJ2-2; tentative D call: TRBD1 (5 bases). V was trimmed by 5 bases and J by 2 bases, leaving 9 bases between them. The length of the CDR3 is 14 residues. CDR1 and CDR2 (germline): LNHDA, SQIVND (reference sequence). CDR3 amino acids: CASSPGQNTGELFF. CDR3 bases: TGTGCCAGTAGTCCCGGACAAAACACCGGGGAGCTGTTTTTT.